Listed below are T cell receptor beta chains from one sample, sequenced in a study of CD8+ T cells in alopecia areata. Assay used: immunoSEQ multiplex PCR; TCRdb lists only in-frame clones, some missing. There are 150,000 to 200,000 clones in the sample; 58% occur only once, and 15% to 20% lies in the top ten. The specimen comprised CD4+ T cells sorted from blood, sampled at approximately week 60, from a patient treated with tofacitinib. The source is a human donor with alopecia areata. Both conserved end residues are part of each CDR3. D genes are given only for firm matches. Only some rows state a clone size, as once, few, many or a class for expanded clones.

size: once
D: TRBD1
J: TRBJ1-1
V: TRBV6-5
DNA: TGTGCCAGCAGTAAGACAGGGAGGTACACTGAAGCTTTCTTT
CDR3: CASSKTGRYTEAFF

size: -
D: TRBD2
J: TRBJ2-3
V: TRBV6-5
DNA: TGTGCCAGCAGCGCGGGACTAGCGGGATCAGATACGCAGTATTTT
CDR3: CASSAGLAGSDTQYF

size: -
D: -
J: TRBJ2-5
V: TRBV9
DNA: TGTGCCAGCAGCGAACAGGCGGGCCAAGAGACCCAGTACTTC
CDR3: CASSEQAGQETQYF

size: few
D: -
J: TRBJ1-1
V: TRBV6-6
DNA: TGTGCCAGCAAGGGCACGAACACTGAAGCTTTCTTT
CDR3: CASKGTNTEAFF

size: -
D: -
J: TRBJ1-2
V: TRBV5-6
DNA: TGTGCCAGCAGCTTGGCGAGTGGGATCGGCTACACCTTC
CDR3: CASSLASGIGYTF

size: -
D: -
J: TRBJ1-5
V: TRBV6-5
DNA: TGTGCCAGCAGACGCCAGGGGATTAGCAATCAGCCCCAGCATTTT
CDR3: CASRRQGISNQPQHF

size: once
D: -
J: TRBJ2-2
V: TRBV7-9
DNA: TGTGCCAGCAGCTTGAGTGACGCCGGGGAGCTGTTTTTT
CDR3: CASSLSDAGELFF

size: few
D: -
J: TRBJ2-7
V: TRBV10-3
DNA: TGTGCCATCAGTGAAACCCAGTCGAACGAGCAGTACTTC
CDR3: CAISETQSNEQYF

size: -
D: TRBD1
J: TRBJ2-3
V: TRBV5-6
DNA: TGTGCCAGCAGCTCGGCGGGACAGGGGGCCTCAGATACGCAGTATTTT
CDR3: CASSSAGQGASDTQYF

size: -
D: -
J: TRBJ2-3
V: TRBV29-1
DNA: TGCAGCGTTGATATGGAGGGCGGGAACACAGATACGCAGTATTTT
CDR3: CSVDMEGGNTDTQYF

size: -
D: -
J: TRBJ2-7
V: TRBV14
DNA: TGTGCCAGCAGCCTCGAACTTGGGTTTGGCGAGCAGTACTTC
CDR3: CASSLELGFGEQYF